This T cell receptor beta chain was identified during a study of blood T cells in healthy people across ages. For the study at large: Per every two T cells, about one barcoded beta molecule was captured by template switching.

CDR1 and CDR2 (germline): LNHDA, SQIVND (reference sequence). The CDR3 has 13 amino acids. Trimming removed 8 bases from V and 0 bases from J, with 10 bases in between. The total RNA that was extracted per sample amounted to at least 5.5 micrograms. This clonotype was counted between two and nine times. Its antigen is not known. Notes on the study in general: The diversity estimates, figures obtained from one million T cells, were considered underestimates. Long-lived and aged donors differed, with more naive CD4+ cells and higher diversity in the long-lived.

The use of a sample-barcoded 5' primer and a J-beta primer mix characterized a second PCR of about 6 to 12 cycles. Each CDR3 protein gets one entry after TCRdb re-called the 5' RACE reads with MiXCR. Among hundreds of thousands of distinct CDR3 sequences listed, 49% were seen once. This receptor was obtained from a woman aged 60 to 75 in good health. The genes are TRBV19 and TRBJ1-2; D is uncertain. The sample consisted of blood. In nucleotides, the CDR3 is TGTGCCAGTGAAGATCGGACTAACTATGGCTACACCTTC. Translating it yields CASEDRTNYGYTF. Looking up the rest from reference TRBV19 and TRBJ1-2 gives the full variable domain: DGGITQSPKYLFRKEGQNVTLSCEQNLNHDAMYWYRQDPGQGLRLIYYSQIVNDFQKGDIAEGYSVSREKKESFPLTVTSAQKNPTAFYLCASEDRTNYGYTFGSGTRLTVV.